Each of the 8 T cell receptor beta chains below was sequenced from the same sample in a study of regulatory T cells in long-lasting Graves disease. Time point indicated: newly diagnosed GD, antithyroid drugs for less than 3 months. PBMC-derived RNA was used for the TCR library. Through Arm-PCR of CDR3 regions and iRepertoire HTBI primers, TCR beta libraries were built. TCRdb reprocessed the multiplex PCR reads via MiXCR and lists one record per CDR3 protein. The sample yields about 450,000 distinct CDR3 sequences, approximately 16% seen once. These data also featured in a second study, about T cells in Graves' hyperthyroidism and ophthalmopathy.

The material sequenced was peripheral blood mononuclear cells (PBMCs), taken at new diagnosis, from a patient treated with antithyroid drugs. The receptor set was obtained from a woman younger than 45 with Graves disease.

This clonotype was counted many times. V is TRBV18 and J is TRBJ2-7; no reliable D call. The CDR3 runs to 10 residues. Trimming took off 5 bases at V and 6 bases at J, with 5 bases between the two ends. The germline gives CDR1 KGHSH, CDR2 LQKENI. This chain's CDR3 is CASSLGEQYF. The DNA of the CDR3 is TGTGCCAGCTCATTGGGCGAGCAGTACTTC.

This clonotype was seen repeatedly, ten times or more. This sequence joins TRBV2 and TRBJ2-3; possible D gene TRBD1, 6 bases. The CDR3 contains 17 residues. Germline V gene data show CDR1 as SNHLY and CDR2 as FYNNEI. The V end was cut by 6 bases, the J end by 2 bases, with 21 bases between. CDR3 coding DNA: TGTGCCAGCAGGCCCCGACAGGAGACTTACTACACAGATACGCAGTATTTT. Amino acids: CASRPRQETYYTDTQYF.

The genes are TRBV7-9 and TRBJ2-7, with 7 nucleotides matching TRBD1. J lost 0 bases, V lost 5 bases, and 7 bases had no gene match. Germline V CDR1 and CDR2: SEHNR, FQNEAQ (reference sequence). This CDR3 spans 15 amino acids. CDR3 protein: CASSLTGISSYEQYF. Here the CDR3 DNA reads TGTGCCAGCAGCCTGACAGGGATAAGCTCCTACGAGCAGTACTTC.

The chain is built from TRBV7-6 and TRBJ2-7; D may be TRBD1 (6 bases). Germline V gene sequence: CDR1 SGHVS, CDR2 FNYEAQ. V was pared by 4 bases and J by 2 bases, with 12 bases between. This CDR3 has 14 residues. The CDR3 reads CASSSGTRPYEQYF. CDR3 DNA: TGTGCCAGCAGCTCCGGGACAAGACCCTACGAGCAGTACTTC. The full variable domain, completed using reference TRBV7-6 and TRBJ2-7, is GAGVSQSPRYKVTKRGQDVALRCDPISGHVSLYWYRQALGQGPEFLTYFNYEAQQDKSGLPNDRFSAERPEGSISTLTIQRTEQRDSAMYRCASSSGTRPYEQYFGPGTRLTVT.

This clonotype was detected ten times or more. The CDR3 here is CAKRMAVYEQYF. DNA for the CDR3: TGTGCCAAAAGGATGGCAGTCTACGAGCAGTACTTC. The V gene is TRBV7-3, the J gene TRBJ2-7; unclear D gene. This CDR3 is 12 amino acids long. Trimming shortened V by 10 bases and J by 3 bases, and 13 bases separated the two germline ends. From germline, CDR1 is SGHTA and CDR2 FQGTGA.

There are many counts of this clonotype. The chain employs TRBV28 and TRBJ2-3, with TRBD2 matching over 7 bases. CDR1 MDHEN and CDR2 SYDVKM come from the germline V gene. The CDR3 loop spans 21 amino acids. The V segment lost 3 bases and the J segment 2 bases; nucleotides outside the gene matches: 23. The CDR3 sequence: CASSLAYVRESGSKTTDTQYF. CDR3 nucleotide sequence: TGTGCCAGCAGTTTGGCGTATGTGCGGGAGTCTGGGTCAAAAACCACAGATACGCAGTATTTT.

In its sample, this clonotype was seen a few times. CDR3 nucleotides: TGTGCCAGCAGCCAAGGCCTTTATCGCTCCTACAATGAGCAGTTCTTC. Amino acids: CASSQGLYRSYNEQFF. This chain connects TRBV3-1 to TRBJ2-1; D is unclear. The germline V gene encodes CDR1 LGHDT and CDR2 YNNKEL (reference sequence). V lost 1 base, J lost 0 bases, and 10 bases lay in between. This CDR3 has 16 residues.

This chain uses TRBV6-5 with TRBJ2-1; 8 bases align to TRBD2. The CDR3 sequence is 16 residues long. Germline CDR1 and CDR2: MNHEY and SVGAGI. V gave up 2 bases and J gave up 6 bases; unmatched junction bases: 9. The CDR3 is CASSYALAEGTNEQFF. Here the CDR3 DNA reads TGTGCCAGCAGTTACGCACTAGCGGAGGGCACCAATGAGCAGTTCTTC.